This paragraph reports one TCR beta chain. The data were obtained in a study of control samples from healthy donors and cancer patients. Trimming took 3 bases from V and 7 from J; bases not matched to a gene: 12. The CDR3 spans 17 residues. Germline values: CDR1 LNHDA, CDR2 SQIVND (reference sequence). Profiling relied on immunoSEQ multiplex PCR, and the TCRdb table lists in-frame clones only, not all of them. The repertoire holds tens of thousands of clones, with 94% as singletons. The sequenced sample consisted of blood. The receptor's source is a woman in her 30s in good health. The rearrangement joins TRBV19 to TRBJ1-2; 12 bases are a match to TRBD1. The CDR3 sequence is CASSIFPRDRGQGGYTF. As DNA, the CDR3 is TGTGCCAGTAGTATCTTCCCCCGGGACAGGGGGCAGGGTGGCTACACCTTC.